This T cell receptor beta chain was found in a study of shared clonotypes between healthy human individuals. This clone was seen only a few times. Other DNA sequences in the sample encode the same CDR3. Per the germline V gene, CDR1 is SQVTM and CDR2 is ANQGSEA. The CDR3 is made up of 17 amino acids. The trim removed 5 bases at V and 11 bases at J, leaving 22 bases unmatched. Generated by immunoSEQ multiplex PCR, the TCRdb table keeps only in-frame clones and is missing some. The sample includes hundreds of thousands of clones, 76% of them seen just once. The sample comprised PBMCs. This clonotype originated in a woman in her thirties or forties in good health. Some clones in this sample may be carry-over from other donors' samples. This chain links TRBV29-1 with TRBJ2-1; the match to TRBD2 covers 9 bases. This CDR3 reads CSVTGGSGRTPDSQQFF. CDR3 bases: TGCAGCGTTACCGGGGGTAGCGGGAGAACTCCCGATTCCCAGCAGTTCTTC.